This is a list of T cell receptor beta chains from one sample in a study of blood T cell repertoires in COVID-19. Here immunoSEQ multiplex PCR was the method, and the copy in TCRdb shows in-frame clones only, minus some. The sample shows some 220,000 clones, 75% to 85% of them seen only once. The sample taken for sequencing was peripheral blood. These receptors all come from a woman in her thirties with COVID-19, enrolled during active disease. Each CDR3 is given with its conserved first and last residue. The D gene is left open where the match is weak.

v_gene,d_gene,CDR3aa
TRBV7-9,TRBD2,CASSLESTGGPFWGDEQFF
TRBV30,TRBD2,CAWSGLAQSLGGELFF
TRBV19,TRBD2,CASGSLAGGPNEQFF
TRBV10-3,TRBD1,CAISVGTGGGETQYF
TRBV27,TRBD1,CASSYLQGADEQYF
TRBV9,TRBD1,CASSGGTGNTEAFF
TRBV7-3,TRBD1,CASKRDRATDTQYF
TRBV29-1,-,CSVPGGTGELFF
TRBV11-2,TRBD1,CASSSDRGNTEAFF
TRBV19,TRBD2,CASSLLAGAPTDTQYF